This T cell receptor (beta chain) originates from a study of beta chain features in type 1 diabetes. Regarding the study as a whole: Cells that show high TCR expression could be over-represented by cDNA sequencing.

This CDR3 is built from 14 residues. Germline CDR1 SEHNR, CDR2 FQNEAQ (reference sequence). V lost 1 base to trimming and J lost 3 bases, with 10 bases between them. The entirety of the isolated RNA underwent reverse transcription, so expressed TCRB transcripts were sequenced. Clones were read by immunoSEQ multiplex PCR, and TCRdb kept only the in-frame ones, dropping some. The repertoire consists of around 500,000 clones, with roughly 30% occurring once and the leading ten covering 0.05% to 0.065%. A word on this clone: Its cognate antigen is unknown.

CD45RO/CCR7/CD25/CD127/CD95/CD27 sorting isolated CD4+ naive, central memory, regulatory and stem cell-like memory cells. Input material: naive CD4+ T cells from blood. The TCR originated in a man younger than 30 in good health. The chain joins TRBV7-9 to TRBJ2-7, with a weak D call TRBD2 (5 bases). CDR3 sequence reads: CASSLVRGDYEQYF. CDR3 in DNA: TGTGCCAGCAGCTTAGTTCGGGGAGACTACGAGCAGTACTTC.